The sequence of this TCR beta chain was determined in a study of blood T cell repertoires in COVID-19. Study-level information: Both acute and convalescent COVID-19 samples were obtained from the United States, Italy and Spain. PBMCs, B-cell-depleted T cells, or T cells were the source of the cDNA or gDNA that made up the material.

Cohort 3 recovery required two negative PCRs, clearance, or symptom resolution. Between the trimmed V and J ends, which lost 6 bases and 7 bases, there was a span of 19 bases. This CDR3 has 15 amino acids. Germline V gives CDR1 MDHEN, CDR2 SYDVKM. Original processing notes: For nucleated cells, counts were estimated from reference gene primer amplification. Sequenced by immunoSEQ multiplex PCR; TCRdb stores in-frame clones only, minus some. The DNA gave D and trimming, while V, J and clone size come from that table. The top ten clones hold 2.4% of a sample with hundreds of thousands of clones, around 89% of them seen once.

This sequence originates from a woman aged 18-29 years who had recovered from COVID-19. Sequences were obtained from PBMCs or T cells enriched from blood (not recorded which). The chain uses TRBV28 and TRBJ2-1, with unresolved D. The CDR3 DNA reads TGTGCCAGCAGCCCTGACTCTCGAAATTATAATGAGCAGTTCTTC. This codes for CASSPDSRNYNEQFF.